This T cell receptor (beta chain) was identified in a study of T cells in Graves' hyperthyroidism and ophthalmopathy. Study-level findings and limits: Researchers found most expanded thyroid clonotypes above 0.001 in blood as well.

Hyperthyroidism patients were newly diagnosed, had disease duration under 2 months, and were aged 18 to 65 years. Isolation of PBMCs was performed on 8.5 to 10 ml fresh peripheral blood. Trimming took 5 bases from V and 4 from J, leaving 16 bases between them. The CDR3 has 15 amino acids. Germline V gene sequence: CDR1 KGHDR, CDR2 SFDVKD. This clonotype came up many times. Its target is not known. Amplified TCR beta CDR3 regions came from RNA transcripts. A set of HTBI primers served as the primers for a first-round RT-PCR of the TCR CDR3. TCRdb re-called the multiplex PCR reads through MiXCR, storing one row per CDR3 protein. The sample shows over 250,000 distinct CDR3 sequences, less than 30% of them seen only once.

The chain employs TRBV24-1 and TRBJ1-2; weak D call: TRBD1 (6 bases). This sequence was found in a man aged 35-49 years with Graves' hyperthyroidism that later progressed to Graves' ophthalmopathy. Material for sequencing was blood. CDR3 loop: CATSVATTGGYGYTF. For the CDR3, the DNA is TGTGCCACCAGTGTAGCCACGACAGGCGGCTATGGCTACACCTTC.